A single sample is the source of the 2 T cell receptor beta chains below, sequenced in a study of early T cells in non-severe SARS-CoV-2 infection. TCRdb itself ran the 5' RACE reads through MiXCR, one entry per CDR3 protein. The sample yields some 40,000 distinct CDR3 sequences, roughly 4.7% seen once. Sequencing used whole blood. All receptors derive from an adult who was a healthcare worker with PCR-confirmed SARS-CoV-2 infection or an uninfected control (not recorded which).

This clonotype appeared a few times. This rearrangement joins TRBV5-1 to TRBJ2-5, with 8 bases matching TRBD1. CDR1 SGHRS and CDR2 YFSETQ come from the germline V gene. CDR3 length: 15 amino acids. With V trimmed by 2 bases and J by 0 bases, 3 bases remained unmatched. In nucleotides, the CDR3 is TGCGCCAGCAGCTTCCAGGGGGCGCACCAAGAGACCCAGTACTTC. It codes for CASSFQGAHQETQYF.

This rearrangement joins TRBV29-1 to TRBJ1-5, with D maybe TRBD1 (5 bases). This CDR3 has 12 residues. Trimming stripped 6 bases from V and 7 bases from J, with 13 bases between. From germline, CDR1 is SQVTM and CDR2 ANQGSEA. The CDR3 reads CSVREGAQPQHF. CDR3 sequence (DNA): TGCAGCGTCAGGGAGGGCGCGCAGCCCCAGCATTTT. Together with reference TRBV29-1 and TRBJ1-5, the CDR3 gives the full variable domain: SAVISQKPSRDICQRGTSLTIQCQVDSQVTMMFWYRQQPGQSLTLIATANQGSEATYESGFVIDKFPISRPNLTFSTLTVSNMSPEDSSIYLCSVREGAQPQHFGDGTRLSIL.